The 22 T cell receptor beta chains given below trace back to one sample, sequenced in a study of T cells after posttransplantation cyclophosphamide. Method: immunoSEQ multiplex PCR; TCRdb's copy keeps in-frame clones and lacks some. This sample includes over 25,000 clones with no singletons; its ten biggest clones take up roughly 1.5%. Sequencing was carried out using PBMCs. The receptors stem from a man aged 50 or older in good health, CMV-negative, and a related stem cell transplant donor.

The table lists this clone with many counts. V is TRBV12-5 and J is TRBJ2-1; no definite D call. Trimming left V 4 bases short and J 5 bases short, with 9 bases between. The CDR3 runs 13 residues. CDR1 is LGHNT and CDR2 is FRNRAP in the germline V gene. The CDR3 DNA reads as TGTGCTAGTGGTTCCTACTACCACAATGAGCAGTTCTTC. It encodes CASGSYYHNEQFF.

This clone was picked up many times. The chain recombines TRBV6-5 with TRBJ2-5; 11 bases are a match to TRBD2. Germline trimming cut 6 bases from V and 12 bases from J; bases unmatched to any gene: 3. CDR3 size: 11 residues. Germline V CDR1 and CDR2: MNHEY, SVGAGI. CDR3 loop: CASRVLAGEYF. In DNA, the CDR3 is TGTGCCAGCAGGGTACTAGCGGGGGAGTACTTC.

This clone was seen repeatedly, ten times or more. V usage is TRBV7-6 and J usage is TRBJ2-5; TRBD1 might be the D (5 bases). CDR1 is SGHVS, CDR2 FNYEAQ, per germline. The CDR3 extends over 13 amino acids. Trimming left V 1 base short and J 7 bases short, with 10 bases between. The DNA of the CDR3 is TGTGCCAGCAGCTTAGGAGGACAAAGGACCCAGTACTTC. This sequence encodes CASSLGGQRTQYF.

This clone was observed at least ten times. The chain carries TRBV15 and TRBJ2-1; 9 nucleotides match TRBD1. J was trimmed by 3 bases and V by 5 bases; bases with no gene match: 5. Germline V CDR1 and CDR2: LNHNV, YYDKDF (reference sequence). The CDR3 consists of 15 residues. Written as DNA, the CDR3 is TGTGCCACCAGCCGCCGGGACAGGGACTACAATGAGCAGTTCTTC. Translated, it gives CATSRRDRDYNEQFF.

This clone was picked up many times. V and J are TRBV10-1 and TRBJ2-7; 9 bases agree with TRBD1. The CDR3 contains 13 residues. J was trimmed by 6 bases and V by 6 bases; bases with no gene match: 6. Germline V gene data show CDR1 as WNHNN and CDR2 as SYGVQD (reference sequence). This CDR3 is CASSDGQGLEQYF. DNA for the CDR3: TGCGCCAGCAGCGATGGACAGGGGCTCGAGCAGTACTTC.

This clone has ten or more counts. The chain links TRBV6-5 to TRBJ2-3; no firm D call. The V gene lost 2 bases and the J gene lost 3 bases, with 9 bases spanning the gap. The CDR3 sequence is 14 residues long. The germline V gene has CDR1 MNHEY and CDR2 SVGAGI. The CDR3 spells CASSYQLSTDTQYF. CDR3 nucleotide sequence: TGTGCCAGCAGTTACCAGTTGTCGACAGATACGCAGTATTTT.

This clone came up many times. The chain uses TRBV11-2 and TRBJ2-7, with no clear D. In germline, CDR1 is SGHAT, CDR2 FQNNGV. V gave up 0 bases and J gave up 4 bases, with 4 bases separating them. The CDR3 sequence is 12 residues long. Here the CDR3 reads CASSLDLYEQYF. Written as DNA, the CDR3 is TGTGCCAGCAGCTTAGATTTATACGAGCAGTACTTC.

This clone showed up many times. V and J are TRBV19 and TRBJ2-1; 15 bases map to TRBD2. This CDR3 contains 17 residues. Trimming cost V 4 bases and J 5 bases; bases outside gene matches: 6. The germline V gene encodes CDR1 LNHDA and CDR2 SQIVND (reference sequence). The CDR3 DNA follows: TGTGCCAGTAGTAGCCGGACTAGCGGGAGGGCCCACAATGAGCAGTTCTTC. Translating gives CASSSRTSGRAHNEQFF.

The table lists this clone with many counts. As DNA, the CDR3 is TGTGCCAGCAGCGTATTTTCGACTAGCGGCGGGTTAAGTACGCAGTATTTT. This encodes CASSVFSTSGGLSTQYF. The rearrangement joins TRBV9 to TRBJ2-3; 9 bases line up with TRBD2. V was clipped by 1 base and J by 8 bases; unmatched bases: 14. CDR3 length: 17 amino acids. Germline V lookup: CDR1 SGDLS, CDR2 YYNGEE.

This clone was seen many times. The V and J genes are TRBV7-9 and TRBJ1-1; D is unclear. V was pared by 6 bases and J by 10 bases, with 18 bases between. CDR1 SEHNR and CDR2 FQNEAQ come from the germline V gene (reference sequence). There are 13 residues in the CDR3. As DNA, the CDR3 is TGTGCCAGCAGTCGATCGGGGATTTTGGGAGCTTTCTTT. It specifies CASSRSGILGAFF.

This clone was observed many times. The chain combines TRBV4-1 with TRBJ1-2; tentative D call: TRBD1 (6 bases). Per the germline V gene, CDR1 is MGHRA and CDR2 is YSYEKL. The CDR3 is 13 residues long. The ends were cut back, 3 bases at V and 5 bases at J, with 10 bases in the middle. CDR3 sequence: CASSQTGPYGYTF. The CDR3 region has the DNA TGCGCCAGCAGCCAGACAGGTCCTTATGGCTACACCTTC.

This clone was seen repeatedly, ten times or more. The chain employs TRBV28 and TRBJ1-4, with TRBD1 identical over 10 bases. V shed 8 bases, J shed 4 bases, and the junction held 4 bases outside the gene matches. The CDR3 runs 14 residues. CDR1 MDHEN and CDR2 SYDVKM come from the germline V gene. CDR3 nucleotide sequence: TGTGCCAGCGGGACAGGGGCACGTAATGAAAAACTGTTTTTT. Translation: CASGTGARNEKLFF.

At least ten counts were recorded for this clone. V is TRBV10-1 and J is TRBJ2-5, with 9 nucleotides matching TRBD1. CDR1 is WNHNN, CDR2 SYGVQD, per germline (reference sequence). V lost 6 bases, J lost 4 bases, and 12 bases stayed unmatched. The CDR3 consists of 16 residues. The CDR3 spells CASSPSPGTGLETQYF. In DNA, the CDR3 is TGCGCCAGCAGCCCTTCACCCGGGACAGGGTTAGAGACCCAGTACTTC.

This clone was observed many times. The rearrangement uses TRBV25-1 and TRBJ2-7; tentatively, D is TRBD2 (6 bases). CDR3 length: 15 residues. Germline V gene lookup returns CDR1 MGHDK and CDR2 SYGVNS. V lost 4 bases and J 1 base, leaving 14 bases between the germline ends. The CDR3 bases are TGTGCCAGCAGTGCGCCCGGGACTCTTTCCTACGAGCAGTACTTC. This encodes CASSAPGTLSYEQYF.

This clone was seen ten or more times. V gene TRBV9 combines with J gene TRBJ1-1, with D possibly being TRBD1 (5 bases). Germline CDR1 is SGDLS and CDR2 is YYNGEE. Trimming cost V 4 bases and J 4 bases, with 14 bases left between them. There are 14 residues in the CDR3. CDR3 sequence: CASSPQGTGTEAFF. The CDR3 nucleotides read TGTGCCAGCAGCCCTCAGGGCACCGGCACTGAAGCTTTCTTT.

This clone was seen a handful of times. This chain links TRBV27 with TRBJ1-6, with TRBD1 matching over 9 bases. J gave up 8 bases and V 4 bases, and 3 bases lay outside the gene matches. Germline CDR1 reads MNHEY; CDR2 reads SMNVEV (reference sequence). CDR3 length: 14 residues. CDR3 sequence (DNA): TGTGCCAGCAGTTGGGACAGGGTCGATTCACCCCTCCACTTT. Its protein product is CASSWDRVDSPLHF.

This clone has more than one count but fewer than ten. The rearrangement links TRBV7-3 to TRBJ2-1, with a weak D call TRBD2 (5 bases). The CDR3 has 16 amino acids. Germline V gene data show CDR1 as SGHTA and CDR2 as FQGTGA. Trimming removed 4 bases from V and 0 bases from J, with 13 bases in between. CDR3 loop: CASSSWTSSSYNEQFF. For the CDR3, the DNA is TGTGCCAGCAGCTCCTGGACTTCTAGCTCCTACAATGAGCAGTTCTTC.

Points on this clone: At one of its ends the junction is not consistent with the germline gene, which may arise from a read error. Other DNA sequences in this specimen translate into the identical CDR3. The genes are TRBV2 and TRBJ1-2; 10 nucleotides agree with TRBD1. Germline V gene lookup returns CDR1 SNHLY and CDR2 FYNNEI. The CDR3 spans 14 residues. This CDR3 is CASRETGGRYGYTF. The CDR3, as DNA: TGTGCCAGCAGGGAGACAGGGGGCAGGTATGGCTACACCTTT.

This clone was seen repeatedly, ten times or more. The V gene is TRBV4-2, the J gene TRBJ2-5; the D gene is possibly TRBD2 (5 bases). CDR3 size: 15 residues. The V gene lost 0 bases and the J gene lost 1 base, with 9 bases spanning the gap. Germline V gene sequence: CDR1 LGHNA, CDR2 YNFKEQ. The CDR3 sequence: CASSQDWEIQETQYF. The DNA for the CDR3 is TGTGCCAGCAGCCAAGATTGGGAGATCCAAGAGACCCAGTACTTC.

This clone was observed at least ten times. This sequence joins TRBV7-9 and TRBJ2-7, with 7 bases that match TRBD1. Trimming removed 5 bases from V and 4 bases from J; junction bases left unmatched: 8. The V gene's germline CDR1 is SEHNR and CDR2 FQNEAQ (reference sequence). This CDR3 comprises 14 residues. The CDR3 DNA reads TGTGCCAGCAGCCCAGGGGGAAGGGTATACGAGCAGTACTTC. It codes for CASSPGGRVYEQYF.

This clone was seen ten or more times. Here the CDR3 reads CASRGSAAGELFF. Written as DNA, the CDR3 is TGTGCCAGCAGGGGGAGCGCGGCCGGGGAGCTGTTTTTT. This sequence joins TRBV2 and TRBJ2-2; tentative D call: TRBD2 (5 bases). Germline lookup yields CDR1 SNHLY and CDR2 FYNNEI. The CDR3 is 13 amino acids. V lost 6 bases to trimming and J lost 6 bases, with 11 bases between them.

At least ten counts were recorded for this clone. The chain carries TRBV30 and TRBJ2-7; 9 bases agree with TRBD1. CDR3 size: 15 residues. The germline V gene encodes CDR1 GTSNPN and CDR2 SVGIG (reference sequence). The ends lost 7 bases at V and 2 bases at J; junction bases unmatched: 12. CDR3 sequence (DNA): TGTGCCTTTCAACAACCCGGGACAGGGACCTACGAGCAGTACTTC. Protein sequence: CAFQQPGTGTYEQYF.